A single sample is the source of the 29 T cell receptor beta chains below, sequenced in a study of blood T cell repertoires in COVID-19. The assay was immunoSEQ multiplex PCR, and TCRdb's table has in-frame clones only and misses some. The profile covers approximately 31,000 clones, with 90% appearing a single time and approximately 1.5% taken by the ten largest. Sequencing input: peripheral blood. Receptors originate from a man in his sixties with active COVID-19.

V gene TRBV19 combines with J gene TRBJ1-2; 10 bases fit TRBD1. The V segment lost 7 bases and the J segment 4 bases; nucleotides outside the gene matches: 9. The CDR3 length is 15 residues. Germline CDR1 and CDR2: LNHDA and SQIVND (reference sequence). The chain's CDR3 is CASKTGGQISYGYTF. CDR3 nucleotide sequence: TGTGCCAGTAAGACAGGGGGCCAAATCAGCTATGGCTACACCTTC.

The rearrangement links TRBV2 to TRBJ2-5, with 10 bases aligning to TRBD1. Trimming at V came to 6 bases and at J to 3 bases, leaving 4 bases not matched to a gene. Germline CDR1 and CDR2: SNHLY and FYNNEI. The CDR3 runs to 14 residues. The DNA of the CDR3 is TGTGCCAGCAGCCCCGGGACAGGGGAAGAGACCCAGTACTTC. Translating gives CASSPGTGEETQYF.

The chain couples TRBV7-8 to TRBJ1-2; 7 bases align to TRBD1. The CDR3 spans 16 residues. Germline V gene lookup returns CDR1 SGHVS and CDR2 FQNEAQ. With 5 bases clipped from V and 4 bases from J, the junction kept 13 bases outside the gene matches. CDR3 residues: CASSETPPPGGYGYTF. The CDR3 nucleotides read TGTGCCAGCAGCGAGACCCCCCCTCCAGGGGGCTATGGCTACACCTTC.

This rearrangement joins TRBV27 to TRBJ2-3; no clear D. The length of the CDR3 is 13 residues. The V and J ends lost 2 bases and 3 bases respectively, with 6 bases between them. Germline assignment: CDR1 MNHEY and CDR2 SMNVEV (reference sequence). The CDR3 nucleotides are TGTGCCAGCAGTTTACAGTCTACAGATACGCAGTATTTT. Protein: CASSLQSTDTQYF.

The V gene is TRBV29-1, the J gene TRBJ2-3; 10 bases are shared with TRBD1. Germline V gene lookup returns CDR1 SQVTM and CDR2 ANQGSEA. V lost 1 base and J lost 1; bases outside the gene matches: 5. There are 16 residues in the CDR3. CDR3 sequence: CSVEGGGTGGTDTQYF. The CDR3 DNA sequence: TGCAGCGTTGAAGGCGGGGGGACAGGGGGCACAGATACGCAGTATTTT.

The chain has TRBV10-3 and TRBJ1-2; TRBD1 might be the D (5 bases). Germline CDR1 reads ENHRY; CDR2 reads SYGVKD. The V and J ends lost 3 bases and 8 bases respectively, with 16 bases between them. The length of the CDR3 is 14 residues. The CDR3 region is CAISDWGGVGGYTF. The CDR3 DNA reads TGTGCCATCAGTGATTGGGGGGGTGTCGGAGGCTACACCTTC.

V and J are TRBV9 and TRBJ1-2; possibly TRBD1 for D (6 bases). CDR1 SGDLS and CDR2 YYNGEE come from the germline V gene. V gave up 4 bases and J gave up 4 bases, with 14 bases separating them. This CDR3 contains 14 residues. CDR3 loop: CASSPTGQLYGYTF. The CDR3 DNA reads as TGTGCCAGCAGCCCTACTGGACAGCTCTATGGCTACACCTTC.

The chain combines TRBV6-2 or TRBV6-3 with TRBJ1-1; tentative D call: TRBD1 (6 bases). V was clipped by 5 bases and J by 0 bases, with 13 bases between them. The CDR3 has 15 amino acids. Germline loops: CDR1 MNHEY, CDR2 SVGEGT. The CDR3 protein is CASSLRTDLNTEAFF. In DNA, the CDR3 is TGTGCCAGCAGTCTACGGACAGACCTGAACACTGAAGCTTTCTTT.

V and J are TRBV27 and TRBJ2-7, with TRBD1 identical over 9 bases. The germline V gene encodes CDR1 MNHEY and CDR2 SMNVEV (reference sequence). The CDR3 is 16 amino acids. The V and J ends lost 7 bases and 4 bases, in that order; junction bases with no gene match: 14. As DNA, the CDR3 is TGTGCCAGCACCCAGAGGCGTGGACAGGGGAGATACGAGCAGTACTTC. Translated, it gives CASTQRRGQGRYEQYF.

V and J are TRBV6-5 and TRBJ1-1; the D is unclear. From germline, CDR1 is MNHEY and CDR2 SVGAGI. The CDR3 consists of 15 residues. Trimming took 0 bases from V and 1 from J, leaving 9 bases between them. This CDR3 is CASSYSMWQNTEAFF. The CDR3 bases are TGTGCCAGCAGTTACTCGATGTGGCAGAACACTGAAGCTTTCTTT.

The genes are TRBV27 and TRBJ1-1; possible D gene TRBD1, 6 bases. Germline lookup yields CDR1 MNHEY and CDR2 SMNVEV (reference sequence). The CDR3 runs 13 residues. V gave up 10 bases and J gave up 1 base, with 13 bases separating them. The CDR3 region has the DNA TGTGCCACCAAGGGGGAGGGGAACACTGAAGCTTTCTTT. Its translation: CATKGEGNTEAFF.

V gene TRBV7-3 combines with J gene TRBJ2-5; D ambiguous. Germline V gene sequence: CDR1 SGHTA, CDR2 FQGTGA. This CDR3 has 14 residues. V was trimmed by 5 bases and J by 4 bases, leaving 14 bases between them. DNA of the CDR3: TGTGCCAGCAGCGACGACCCTTCGGGAGAGACCCAGTACTTC. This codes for CASSDDPSGETQYF. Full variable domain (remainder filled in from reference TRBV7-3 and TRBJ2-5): GAGVSQTPSNKVTEKGKYVELRCDPISGHTALYWYRQSLGQGPEFLIYFQGTGAADDSGLPNDRFFAVRPEGSVSTLKIQRTERGDSAVYLCASSDDPSGETQYFGPGTRLLVL.

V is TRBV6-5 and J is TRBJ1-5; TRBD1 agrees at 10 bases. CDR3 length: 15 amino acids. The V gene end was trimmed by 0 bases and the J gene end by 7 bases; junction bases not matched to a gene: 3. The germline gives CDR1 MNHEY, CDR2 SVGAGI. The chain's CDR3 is CASSYSRQGAQPQHF. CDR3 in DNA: TGTGCCAGCAGTTACTCGAGACAGGGGGCACAGCCCCAGCATTTT.

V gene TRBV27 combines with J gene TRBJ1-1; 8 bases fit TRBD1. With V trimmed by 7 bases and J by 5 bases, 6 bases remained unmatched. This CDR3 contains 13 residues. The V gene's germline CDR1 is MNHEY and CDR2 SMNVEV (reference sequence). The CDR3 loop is CASIQGAGTEAFF. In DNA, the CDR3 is TGTGCCAGCATCCAGGGGGCAGGAACTGAAGCTTTCTTT.

In nucleotides, the CDR3 is TGTGCCAGCCAGCGGGGGGGCCTCGAGACCCAGTACTTC. It yields the protein CASQRGGLETQYF. The gene calls are TRBV2 and TRBJ2-5, with TRBD2 matching over 10 bases. V was pared by 8 bases and J by 5 bases, with 5 bases of the junction left unmatched. This CDR3 contains 13 residues. Germline-derived CDR1 and CDR2 are SNHLY and FYNNEI.

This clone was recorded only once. In DNA form, the CDR3 reads TGTGCCAGCAGCCCTGGACTAGCGGGGGCGACAGATACGCAGTATTTT. Protein: CASSPGLAGATDTQYF. V gene TRBV11-2 combines with J gene TRBJ2-3; TRBD2 agrees at 13 bases. Per germline, CDR1 SGHAT and CDR2 FQNNGV. J lost 3 bases, V lost 5 bases, and 5 bases had no gene match. The CDR3 loop spans 16 amino acids.

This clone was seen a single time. CDR3 loop: CASSTYRGGYTF. For the CDR3, the DNA is TGTGCCAGTAGTACATACAGGGGTGGCTACACCTTC. V is TRBV19 and J is TRBJ1-2, with TRBD1 identical over 7 bases. V dropped 4 bases and J dropped 7; count of bases not matched to a gene: 3. The CDR3 has 12 amino acids. CDR1 is LNHDA, CDR2 SQIVND, per germline (reference sequence).

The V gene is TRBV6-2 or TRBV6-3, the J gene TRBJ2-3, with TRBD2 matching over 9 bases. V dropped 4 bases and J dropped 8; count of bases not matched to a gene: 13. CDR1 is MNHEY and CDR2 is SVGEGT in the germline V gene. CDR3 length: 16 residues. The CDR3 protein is CASSLASGAGGPTQYF. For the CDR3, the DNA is TGTGCCAGCAGTTTAGCCTCGGGGGCGGGGGGGCCTACGCAGTATTTT.

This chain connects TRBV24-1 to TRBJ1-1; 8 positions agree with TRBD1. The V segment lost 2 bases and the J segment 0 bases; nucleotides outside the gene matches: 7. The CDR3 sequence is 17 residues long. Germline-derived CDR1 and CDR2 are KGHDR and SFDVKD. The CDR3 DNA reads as TGTGCCACCAGTGATTCTGGACAGGGATCGATGAACACTGAAGCTTTCTTT. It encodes CATSDSGQGSMNTEAFF.

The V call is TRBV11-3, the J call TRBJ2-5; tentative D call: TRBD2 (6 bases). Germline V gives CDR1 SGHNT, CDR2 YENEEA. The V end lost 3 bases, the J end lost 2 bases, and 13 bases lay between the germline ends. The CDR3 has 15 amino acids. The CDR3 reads CASSFPTGGQETQYF. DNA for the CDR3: TGTGCCAGCAGCTTCCCCACCGGGGGACAAGAGACCCAGTACTTC. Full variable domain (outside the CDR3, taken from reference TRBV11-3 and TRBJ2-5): EAGVVQSPRYKIIEKKQPVAFWCNPISGHNTLYWYLQNLGQGPELLIRYENEEAVDDSQLPKDRFSAERLKGVDSTLKIQPAELGDSAVYLCASSFPTGGQETQYFGPGTRLLVL.

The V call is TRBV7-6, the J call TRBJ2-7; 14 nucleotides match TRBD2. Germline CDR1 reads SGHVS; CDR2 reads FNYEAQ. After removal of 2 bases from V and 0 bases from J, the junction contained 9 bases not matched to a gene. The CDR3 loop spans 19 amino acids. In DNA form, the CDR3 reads TGTGCCAGCAGCTTAACCGGGACTAGCGGGGGCTCAAGCTCCTACGAGCAGTACTTC. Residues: CASSLTGTSGGSSSYEQYF. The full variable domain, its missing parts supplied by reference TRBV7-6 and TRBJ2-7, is GAGVSQSPRYKVTKRGQDVALRCDPISGHVSLYWYRQALGQGPEFLTYFNYEAQQDKSGLPNDRFSAERPEGSISTLTIQRTEQRDSAMYRCASSLTGTSGGSSSYEQYFGPGTRLTVT.

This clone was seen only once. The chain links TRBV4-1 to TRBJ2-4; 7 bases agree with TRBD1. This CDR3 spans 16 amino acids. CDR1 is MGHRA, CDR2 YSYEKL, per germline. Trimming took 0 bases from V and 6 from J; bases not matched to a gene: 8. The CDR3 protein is CASSQDLEGALNIQYF. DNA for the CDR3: TGCGCCAGCAGCCAAGATCTAGAGGGGGCTTTAAACATTCAGTACTTC.

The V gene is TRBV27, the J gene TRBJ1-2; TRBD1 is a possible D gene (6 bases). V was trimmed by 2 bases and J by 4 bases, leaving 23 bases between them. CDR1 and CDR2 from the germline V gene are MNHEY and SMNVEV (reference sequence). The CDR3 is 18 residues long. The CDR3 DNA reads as TGTGCCAGCAGTTTAAGTATAAGGCACAGGGAGAGCATCTATGGCTACACCTTC. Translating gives CASSLSIRHRESIYGYTF.

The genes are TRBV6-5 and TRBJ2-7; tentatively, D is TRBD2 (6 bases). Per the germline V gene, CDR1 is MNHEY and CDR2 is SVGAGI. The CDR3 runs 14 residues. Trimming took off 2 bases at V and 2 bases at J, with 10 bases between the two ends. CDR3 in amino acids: CASSYGGRTYEQYF. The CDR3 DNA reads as TGTGCCAGCAGTTACGGGGGGAGAACCTACGAGCAGTACTTC.

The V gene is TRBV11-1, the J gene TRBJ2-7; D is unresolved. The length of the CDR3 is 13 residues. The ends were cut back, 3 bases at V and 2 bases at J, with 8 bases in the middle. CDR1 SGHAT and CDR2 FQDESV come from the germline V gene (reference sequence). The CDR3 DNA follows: TGTGCCAGCAGCTTGGCAGGCACCTACGAGCAGTACTTC. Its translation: CASSLAGTYEQYF.

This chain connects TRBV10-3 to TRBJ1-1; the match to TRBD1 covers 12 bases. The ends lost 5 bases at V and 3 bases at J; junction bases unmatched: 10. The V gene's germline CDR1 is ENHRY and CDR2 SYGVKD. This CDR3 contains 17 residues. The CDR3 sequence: CAISQGQGANTYTEAFF. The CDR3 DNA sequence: TGTGCCATCAGTCAGGGACAGGGGGCAAATACTTACACTGAAGCTTTCTTT.

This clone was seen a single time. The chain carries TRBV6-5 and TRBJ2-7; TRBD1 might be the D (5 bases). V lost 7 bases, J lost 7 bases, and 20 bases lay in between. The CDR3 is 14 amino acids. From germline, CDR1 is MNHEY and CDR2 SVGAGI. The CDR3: CASTHRQGKGEQYF. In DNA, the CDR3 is TGTGCCAGCACCCACAGGCAGGGTAAGGGAGAGCAGTACTTC.

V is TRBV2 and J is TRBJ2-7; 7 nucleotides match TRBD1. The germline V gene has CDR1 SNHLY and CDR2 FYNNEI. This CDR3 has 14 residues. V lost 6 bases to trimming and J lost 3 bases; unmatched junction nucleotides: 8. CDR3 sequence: CASSRDRKNYEQYF. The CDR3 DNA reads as TGTGCCAGCAGCCGGGACAGAAAAAACTACGAGCAGTACTTC.

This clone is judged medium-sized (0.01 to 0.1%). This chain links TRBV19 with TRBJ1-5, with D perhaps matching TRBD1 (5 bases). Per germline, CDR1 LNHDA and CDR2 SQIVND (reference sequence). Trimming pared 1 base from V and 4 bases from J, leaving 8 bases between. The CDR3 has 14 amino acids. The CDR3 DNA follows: TGTGCCAGTAGTATAGTACGGACAAATCAGCCCCAGCATTTT. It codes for CASSIVRTNQPQHF.